Reported below is one T cell receptor beta chain. The data were taken from a study of OX40 agonist ivuxolimab in advanced cancers. Produced via immunoSEQ multiplex PCR; TCRdb's table is partial and in-frame only. Here the sample spans tens of thousands of clones, more than 75% being singletons. V was trimmed by 4 bases and J by 2 bases, leaving 9 bases between them. The CDR3 length is 14 residues. Germline CDR1 and CDR2: MNHNS and SASEGT. The receptor comes from an adult with an advanced solid tumor such as melanoma, head and neck, liver or kidney cancer. J is TRBJ1-3 and V is TRBV6-1, with a tentative D call TRBD1 (5 bases). The source was CD4+ or CD8+ T cells sorted from blood, collected in a trial of the OX40 agonist ivuxolimab. For the CDR3, the DNA is TGTGCCAGCAGTGTGACAGCAACTGGAAACACCATATATTTT. Amino acid sequence: CASSVTATGNTIYF.